One sample yielded the 30 T cell receptor beta chains listed below, sequenced in a study of T cell responses to AZD1222 COVID-19 vaccine. This table comes from immunoSEQ multiplex PCR, and its TCRdb copy is limited to in-frame clones, with some not included. The sample lists more than 100,000 clones; 80% to 90% were seen once. The specimen was peripheral blood, collected on day 0 of AZD1222 vaccination. Receptors were obtained from an adult in good health.

The CDR3 DNA is TGCGCCAGCAGCCTGACAGGGGATCAGCCCCAGCATTTT. Amino acid sequence: CASSLTGDQPQHF. This chain connects TRBV5-1 to TRBJ1-5, with TRBD1 identical over 8 bases. The germline V gene encodes CDR1 SGHRS and CDR2 YFSETQ. This CDR3 has 13 amino acids. V shed 4 bases, J shed 5 bases, and the junction held 2 bases outside the gene matches.

The J gene is TRBJ1-5, the V gene TRBV9, with D unresolved. V was trimmed by 1 base and J by 5 bases, leaving 13 bases between them. The germline V gene encodes CDR1 SGDLS and CDR2 YYNGEE. This CDR3 contains 15 residues. The CDR3 bases are TGTGCCAGCAGCGTAAGCGGTCGTATGGATCAGCCCCAGCATTTT. Translated, it gives CASSVSGRMDQPQHF.

V and J are TRBV25-1 and TRBJ1-6; TRBD1 aligns across 8 bases. Per the germline V gene, CDR1 is MGHDK and CDR2 is SYGVNS. V shed 6 bases and J 9 bases; nucleotides not matched to a gene: 7. The CDR3 is 14 amino acids. The CDR3 DNA sequence: TGTGCCAGCAGCTTGACAGGGGTGAGTTCACCCCTCCACTTT. It yields the protein CASSLTGVSSPLHF. Full variable domain (remainder filled in from reference TRBV25-1 and TRBJ1-6): EADIYQTPRYLVIGTGKKITLECSQTMGHDKMYWYQQDPGMELHLIHYSYGVNSTEKGDLSSESTVSRIRTEHFPLTLESARPSHTSQYLCASSLTGVSSPLHFGNGTRLTVT.

The chain uses TRBV6-4 and TRBJ2-3; tentative D call: TRBD2 (6 bases). Germline-derived CDR1 and CDR2 are MRHNA and SNTAGT. Trimming stripped 0 bases from V and 0 bases from J, with 7 bases between. This CDR3 is 15 amino acids long. The CDR3 nucleotides read TGTGCCAGCAGTGACTCTGCGGGGAGCACAGATACGCAGTATTTT. It translates to CASSDSAGSTDTQYF.

This rearrangement joins TRBV19 to TRBJ2-4; 8 bases fit TRBD2. V lost 6 bases and J lost 8; bases outside the gene matches: 9. Germline V gives CDR1 LNHDA, CDR2 SQIVND (reference sequence). The CDR3 contains 14 residues. CDR3 sequence: CASRPAGEADIQYF. The CDR3 DNA sequence: TGTGCCAGTAGGCCAGCGGGGGAGGCGGACATTCAGTACTTC.

This clone was picked up a small number of times. The chain is built from TRBV10-3 and TRBJ1-1, with 8 bases identical to TRBD1. The length of the CDR3 is 13 residues. Germline V gene data show CDR1 as ENHRY and CDR2 as SYGVKD. Trimming removed 4 bases from V and 4 bases from J; junction bases left unmatched: 2. DNA for the CDR3: TGTGCCATCAGTGCGGGACAGGTCACTGAAGCTTTCTTT. It yields the protein CAISAGQVTEAFF.

The chain recombines TRBV29-1 with TRBJ1-4, with a tentative D call TRBD1 (5 bases). Germline V gene data show CDR1 as SQVTM and CDR2 as ANQGSEA. CDR3 length: 12 amino acids. V was cut by 5 bases and J by 5 bases, with 9 bases left in between. CDR3 region: CSVRGSNEKLFF. The CDR3 bases are TGCAGCGTTCGGGGGTCCAATGAAAAACTGTTTTTT.

The chain is built from TRBV18 and TRBJ1-5; D might be TRBD1 (6 bases). The CDR3 sequence is 15 residues long. Germline assignment: CDR1 KGHSH and CDR2 LQKENI. Between the trimmed V and J ends, which lost 8 bases and 3 bases, there was a span of 17 bases. CDR3 sequence reads: CASRGPGGHNQPQHF. The CDR3 coding sequence is TGTGCCAGCCGGGGGCCGGGTGGGCACAATCAGCCCCAGCATTTT.

V and J are TRBV18 and TRBJ1-1; D remains unclear. Germline V gene lookup returns CDR1 KGHSH and CDR2 LQKENI. Trimming left V 3 bases short and J 1 base short, with 9 bases between. This CDR3 comprises 14 residues. The CDR3 DNA reads TGTGCCAGCTCACCTCGGAAGGGGAACACTGAAGCTTTCTTT. The encoded protein is CASSPRKGNTEAFF.

This clone was seen once. The chain joins TRBV7-2 to TRBJ2-3, with 8 bases aligning to TRBD2. V trimming: 5 bases; J trimming: 6 bases; junction bases outside the gene matches: 10. Germline V lookup: CDR1 SGHTA, CDR2 FQGNSA. CDR3 length: 15 residues. CDR3 bases: TGTGCCAGCAGCGGACTTAGCGGGGACCGGGATACGCAGTATTTT. It specifies CASSGLSGDRDTQYF.

This clone showed up just a few times. The chain employs TRBV11-3 and TRBJ2-7; 14 nucleotides match TRBD2. Trimming took 4 bases from V and 7 from J; bases not matched to a gene: 6. Germline CDR1 and CDR2: SGHNT and YENEEA. The CDR3 contains 15 residues. CDR3 sequence: CASSSGLAGENEQYF. The CDR3 bases are TGTGCCAGCAGCTCGGGACTAGCGGGAGAAAATGAGCAGTACTTC.

CDR3 sequence: CAISDREGGEQFF. The CDR3 coding sequence is TGTGCCATCAGTGATAGAGAGGGTGGAGAGCAGTTCTTC. V is TRBV10-3 and J is TRBJ2-1; possible D gene TRBD2, 5 bases. The CDR3 runs 13 residues. Deletions cut 3 bases from V and 10 bases from J, with 13 bases between. The germline CDR1 and CDR2 sequences are ENHRY and SYGVKD.

The chain uses TRBV19 and TRBJ1-6; D is unclear. Trimming cost V 6 bases and J 0 bases, with 6 bases left between them. This CDR3 spans 14 amino acids. Germline CDR1 reads LNHDA; CDR2 reads SQIVND (reference sequence). In DNA, the CDR3 is TGTGCCAGTAGGGGAGGCTCCTATAATTCACCCCTCCACTTT. It is translated as CASRGGSYNSPLHF.

The V call is TRBV6-1, the J call TRBJ1-5; D is unclear. CDR3 length: 13 amino acids. The ends were cut back, 2 bases at V and 4 bases at J, with 6 bases in the middle. Germline lookup yields CDR1 MNHNS and CDR2 SASEGT. This chain's CDR3 is CASSEWGNQPQHF. The CDR3 DNA is TGTGCCAGCAGTGAATGGGGTAATCAGCCCCAGCATTTT.

This chain uses TRBV5-6 with TRBJ1-3; D unresolved. Trimming cost V 2 bases and J 0 bases, with 9 bases left between them. The CDR3 is 15 residues long. CDR1 and CDR2 from the germline V gene are SGHDT and YYEEEE. The CDR3 DNA reads as TGTGCCAGCAGCTTTGGACTGAGCTCTGGAAACACCATATATTTT. Encoded protein: CASSFGLSSGNTIYF.

V is TRBV10-3 and J is TRBJ2-5; 8 bases match TRBD1. Germline V lookup: CDR1 ENHRY, CDR2 SYGVKD. There are 12 residues in the CDR3. J gave up 5 bases and V 11 bases, and 7 bases lay outside the gene matches. In DNA, the CDR3 is TGTGCCTCGAGGACAGGGCGGGAGACCCAGTACTTC. Translation gives CASRTGRETQYF.

The rearrangement links TRBV27 to TRBJ1-1; no firm D call. Germline CDR1 is MNHEY and CDR2 is SMNVEV (reference sequence). Trimming left V 5 bases short and J 4 bases short, with 11 bases between. This CDR3 region has 13 residues. CDR3 nucleotide sequence: TGTGCCAGCAGTCCAAGGTTAGGCACTGAAGCTTTCTTT. Protein: CASSPRLGTEAFF.

This clone came up once. The chain employs TRBV27 and TRBJ1-1; 8 bases line up with TRBD1. V lost 7 bases and J lost 0; bases outside the gene matches: 4. This CDR3 is 14 amino acids long. Germline V gene lookup returns CDR1 MNHEY and CDR2 SMNVEV (reference sequence). The CDR3 nucleotides read TGTGCCAGCACACGACAGGGGCTGAACACTGAAGCTTTCTTT. Its protein product is CASTRQGLNTEAFF.

The chain joins TRBV27 to TRBJ1-6; D might be TRBD1 (6 bases). In germline, CDR1 is MNHEY, CDR2 SMNVEV (reference sequence). V dropped 7 bases and J dropped 4 bases, with 14 bases sitting between them. The CDR3 sequence is 15 residues long. The CDR3: CASNADSNYNSPLHF. CDR3 in DNA: TGTGCCAGCAACGCGGACAGCAATTATAATTCACCCCTCCACTTT.

The chain carries TRBV19 and TRBJ1-2, with D perhaps matching TRBD1 (5 bases). V was clipped by 5 bases and J by 11 bases, with 15 bases between them. Germline V gene data show CDR1 as LNHDA and CDR2 as SQIVND (reference sequence). The CDR3 loop spans 12 amino acids. CDR3 loop: CASSRDAYGYTF. CDR3 sequence (DNA): TGTGCCAGTAGTCGGGACGCCTACGGGTACACCTTC.

V is TRBV30 and J is TRBJ2-1, with 9 bases fitting TRBD2. Trimming took 0 bases from V and 10 from J; bases not matched to a gene: 4. CDR1 and CDR2 (germline): GTSNPN, SVGIG (reference sequence). This CDR3 has 13 amino acids. The CDR3 nucleotides read TGTGCCTGGAGTGTAGCGGGAGGTTCCGAGCAGTTCTTC. Translation: CAWSVAGGSEQFF.

J is TRBJ2-5 and V is TRBV27, with 16 bases lining up with TRBD2. Germline V gene data show CDR1 as MNHEY and CDR2 as SMNVEV (reference sequence). With 4 bases clipped from V and 13 bases from J, the junction kept 6 bases outside the gene matches. There are 14 residues in the CDR3. CDR3 sequence reads: CASSSGTSGGAWYF. The CDR3 nucleotides read TGTGCCAGCAGTTCGGGGACTAGCGGGGGGGCCTGGTACTTC.

This chain connects TRBV7-2 to TRBJ2-5; 8 nucleotides line up with TRBD1. With V trimmed by 5 bases and J by 5 bases, 4 bases remained unmatched. Germline V gives CDR1 SGHTA, CDR2 FQGNSA. There are 13 residues in the CDR3. The CDR3 is CASSVDRGETQYF. CDR3 in DNA: TGTGCCAGCAGCGTAGACAGGGGTGAGACCCAGTACTTC.

This clone has just a few counts. The V and J genes are TRBV7-3 and TRBJ2-7; D tentatively fits TRBD1 or TRBD2 (5 bases each). V was trimmed by 4 bases and J by 3 bases, leaving 10 bases between them. The V gene's germline CDR1 is SGHTA and CDR2 FQGTGA. The CDR3 loop spans 13 amino acids. CDR3 DNA: TGTGCCAGCAGCTCTAGTGGGGGCTACGAGCAGTACTTC. Translating gives CASSSSGGYEQYF.

The chain is built from TRBV28 and TRBJ1-2, with D perhaps TRBD1 (6 bases). This CDR3 comprises 13 residues. V was trimmed by 2 bases and J by 8 bases, leaving 12 bases between them. The germline gives CDR1 MDHEN, CDR2 SYDVKM. The CDR3 bases are TGTGCCAGCAGTTTAGGGGGCGTCTGGGGCTACACCTTC. Encoded protein: CASSLGGVWGYTF.

This clone appeared a single time. The V call is TRBV3-1 (or the pseudogene TRBV3-2), the J call TRBJ2-7, with 7 bases identical to TRBD1. V gave up 3 bases and J gave up 4 bases; unmatched junction bases: 3. The CDR3 length is 13 residues. Per germline, CDR1 LGHDT and CDR2 YNNKEL (reference sequence). CDR3 residues: CASSHRDSYEQYF. The DNA of the CDR3 is TGTGCCAGCAGCCACCGGGACAGTTACGAGCAGTACTTC.

The genes are TRBV6-2 or TRBV6-3 and TRBJ2-7; perhaps D is TRBD1 or TRBD2 (5 bases each). In germline, CDR1 is MNHEY, CDR2 SVGEGT. Trimming removed 6 bases at V and 6 bases at J, with 18 bases between. CDR3 length: 14 residues. DNA of the CDR3: TGTGCCAGCAGCCCAACAGTGGGGGTCGGCGAGCAGTACTTC. Amino acids: CASSPTVGVGEQYF.

This chain links TRBV20-1 with TRBJ1-6; D may be TRBD1 (5 bases). The CDR3 loop spans 12 amino acids. V lost 3 bases and J lost 6, with 6 bases in between. The germline CDR1 and CDR2 sequences are DFQATT and SNEGSKA (reference sequence). The CDR3 sequence is CSASDSNSPLHF. The DNA of the CDR3 is TGCAGTGCTAGTGACAGTAATTCACCCCTCCACTTT.

V is TRBV28 and J is TRBJ2-7, with 7 bases aligning to TRBD1. Losses at the gene ends were 8 bases for V and 4 bases for J; bases not matched to a gene: 8. CDR3 length: 13 amino acids. Germline V gene lookup returns CDR1 MDHEN and CDR2 SYDVKM. The CDR3 loop reads CASLIPGGYEQYF. CDR3 nucleotides: TGTGCCAGCCTAATCCCAGGGGGTTACGAGCAGTACTTC.

J is TRBJ1-6 and V is TRBV4-3; no clear D gene. Trimming pared 4 bases from V and 7 bases from J, leaving 8 bases between. CDR3 size: 13 residues. CDR1 and CDR2 from the germline V gene are LGHNA and YSLEER. The CDR3 sequence is CASSPLSNSPLHF. DNA for the CDR3: TGCGCCAGCAGCCCCCTGTCCAATTCACCCCTCCACTTT.